Listed below are T cell receptor beta chains from one sample, sequenced in a study of blood T cell repertoires in COVID-19. Assay: immunoSEQ multiplex PCR; the TCRdb copy retains only in-frame clones and omits some. Altogether 90,000 to 150,000 clones are present, approximately 80% being singletons, with the ten largest covering roughly 10%. The sample consisted of peripheral blood. These receptors all come from a human donor in a cohort sampled during active COVID-19. The CDR3 runs from the conserved cysteine through the conserved F or W. Each record gives: V gene, D gene, J gene, clone size, CDR3 protein, CDR3 DNA. The D gene is left open where the match is weak. The size entry is marked missing in some rows and otherwise reads once, few, many or a size class.

>TRBV19|TRBD1|TRBJ1-1|once
CASSRGQLNTEAFF
TGTGCCAGTAGTAGGGGACAGTTGAACACTGAAGCTTTCTTT
>TRBV11-3|NA|TRBJ2-7|NA
CASDTGSYEQYF
TGTGCCAGCGACACAGGGAGCTACGAGCAGTACTTC
>TRBV5-4|TRBD1|TRBJ1-2|NA
CASSVDRGNYGYTF
TGTGCCAGCAGCGTGGACAGGGGTAACTATGGCTACACCTTC
>TRBV7-2|TRBD1|TRBJ1-6|NA
CASSFRGQPSSYNSPLHF
TGTGCCAGCAGCTTTAGGGGACAGCCCAGCTCCTATAATTCACCCCTCCACTTT
>TRBV6-5|TRBD1|TRBJ2-5|NA
CASSYAGTGEETQYF
TGTGCCAGCAGTTACGCCGGGACAGGTGAAGAGACCCAGTACTTC
>TRBV7-2|NA|TRBJ2-7|NA
CASSLARAYEQYF
TGTGCCAGCAGCTTAGCACGAGCCTACGAGCAGTACTTC
>TRBV27|TRBD1|TRBJ1-6|once
CASSLQGQGFRSPLHF
TGTGCCAGCAGTTTACAGGGACAGGGGTTTCGTTCACCCCTCCACTTT
>TRBV28|TRBD1|TRBJ1-4|NA
CASSLWGTGGREKLFF
TGTGCCAGCAGTTTATGGGGGACAGGGGGACGAGAGAAACTGTTTTTT
>TRBV4-3|NA|TRBJ1-4|NA
CASSHRTTNEKLFF
TGCGCCAGCAGCCACCGTACAACTAATGAAAAACTGTTTTTT
>TRBV29-1|TRBD1|TRBJ2-2|few
CSVDRQGAPTGELFF
TGCAGCGTTGATCGACAGGGGGCTCCCACCGGGGAGCTGTTTTTT
>TRBV5-4|NA|TRBJ2-6|NA
CASSLGGTSGANVLTF
TGTGCCAGCAGCTTGGGGGGGACATCTGGGGCCAACGTCCTGACTTTC
>TRBV6-5|TRBD1|TRBJ2-7|NA
CASSRDRGYEQYF
TGTGCCAGCAGCAGGGACAGGGGCTACGAGCAGTACTTC
>TRBV30|NA|TRBJ1-1|NA
CAWSVQGVWNIKVNTEAFF
TGTGCCTGGAGTGTACAGGGTGTATGGAACATTAAGGTGAACACTGAAGCTTTCTTT
>TRBV9|NA|TRBJ2-1|few
CASSVSSSSYNEQFF
TGTGCCAGCAGCGTCTCCTCTAGTTCCTACAATGAGCAGTTCTTC
>TRBV11-2|NA|TRBJ1-3|NA
CASSLRDGISGNTIYF
TGTGCCAGCAGCTTACGCGACGGGATCTCTGGAAACACCATATATTTT
>TRBV4-3|NA|TRBJ1-5|few
CASSQVFPRVSNQPQHF
TGCGCCAGCAGCCAAGTTTTCCCCCGGGTTAGCAATCAGCCCCAGCATTTT
>TRBV30|NA|TRBJ1-3|NA
CAWSPTETRRPGNTIYF
TGTGCCTGGAGCCCGACAGAGACGAGAAGGCCTGGAAACACCATATATTTT
>TRBV9|TRBD2|TRBJ2-1|NA
CASTIGASGGYSSYNEQFF
TGTGCCAGCACCATAGGGGCTAGCGGGGGCTATAGCTCCTACAATGAGCAGTTCTTC
>TRBV7-9|NA|TRBJ2-3|NA
CASSRTGSTDTQYF
TGTGCCAGCAGCCGTACAGGGAGCACAGATACGCAGTATTTT
>TRBV12-3/TRBV12-4|NA|TRBJ2-5|NA
CASKVRGLETQYF
TGTGCCAGCAAGGTCCGGGGTTTGGAGACCCAGTACTTC
>TRBV7-3|NA|TRBJ2-5|NA
CASSLAGGGETQYF
TGTGCCAGCAGCTTAGCCGGTGGGGGGGAGACCCAGTACTTC
>TRBV5-6|TRBD1|TRBJ1-4|NA
CASSLHQPGQGAGEKLFF
TGTGCCAGCAGCTTGCACCAACCGGGACAGGGGGCTGGTGAAAAACTGTTTTTT
>TRBV27|TRBD1|TRBJ2-7|NA
CASSSPGQGTYEQYF
TGTGCCAGCAGTTCCCCCGGACAGGGAACCTACGAGCAGTACTTC
>TRBV11-2|TRBD2|TRBJ2-3|NA
CASGGQLVSGSGDTQYF
TGTGCCAGCGGGGGACAGTTGGTTAGCGGGAGTGGGGATACGCAGTATTTT
>TRBV5-1|NA|TRBJ1-5|once
CASSLDTNQPQHF
TGCGCCAGCAGCTTGGACACCAATCAGCCCCAGCATTTT
>TRBV5-6|NA|TRBJ2-7|few
CASSLRYEQYF
TGTGCCAGCAGCCTTAGATACGAGCAGTACTTC
>TRBV28|NA|TRBJ2-7|once
CASSFLPGSSYEQYF
TGTGCCAGCAGTTTTCTTCCAGGTAGCTCCTACGAGCAGTACTTC
>TRBV29-1|TRBD1|TRBJ2-7|NA
CSVKGTGRPNEQYF
TGCAGCGTTAAAGGGACAGGAAGGCCCAACGAGCAGTACTTC
>TRBV7-6|NA|TRBJ2-7|NA
CASWGGKGEPYEQYF
TGTGCCAGCTGGGGCGGAAAAGGGGAACCCTACGAGCAGTACTTC
>TRBV7-9|TRBD1|TRBJ2-7|NA
CASSSLLGGQGSYEQYF
TGTGCCAGCAGCTCACTATTAGGGGGACAGGGATCCTACGAGCAGTACTTC